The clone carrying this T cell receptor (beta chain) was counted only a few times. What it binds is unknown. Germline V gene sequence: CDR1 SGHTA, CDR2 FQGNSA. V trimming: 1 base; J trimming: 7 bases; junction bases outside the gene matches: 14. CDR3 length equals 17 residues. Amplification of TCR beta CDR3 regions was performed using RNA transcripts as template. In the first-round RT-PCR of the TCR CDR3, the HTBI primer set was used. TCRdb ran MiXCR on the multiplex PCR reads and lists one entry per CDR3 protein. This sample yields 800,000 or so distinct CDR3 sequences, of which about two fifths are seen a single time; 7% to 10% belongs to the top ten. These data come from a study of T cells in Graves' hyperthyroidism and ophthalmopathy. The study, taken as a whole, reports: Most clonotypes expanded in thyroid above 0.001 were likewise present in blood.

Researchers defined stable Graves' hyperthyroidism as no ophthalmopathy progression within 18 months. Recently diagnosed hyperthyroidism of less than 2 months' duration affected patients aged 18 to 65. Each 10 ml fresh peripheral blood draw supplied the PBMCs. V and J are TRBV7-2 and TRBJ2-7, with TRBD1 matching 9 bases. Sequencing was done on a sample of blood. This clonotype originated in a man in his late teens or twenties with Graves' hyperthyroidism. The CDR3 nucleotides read TGTGCCAGCAGCTTAGTACGGACAGGGGACCTCCAGGGGGAGCAGTACTTC. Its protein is CASSLVRTGDLQGEQYF. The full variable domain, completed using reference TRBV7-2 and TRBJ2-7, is GAGVSQSPSNKVTEKGKDVELRCDPISGHTALYWYRQSLGQGLEFLIYFQGNSAPDKSGLPSDRFSAERTGGSVSTLTIQRTQQEDSAVYLCASSLVRTGDLQGEQYFGPGTRLTVT.